This TCR beta chain originates from a study of shared clonotypes between healthy human individuals. Free of recent acute infections or vaccinations, the donors were healthy HIV-negative adults. This clone was seen a few times. The antigen is unknown. It was across several immunoSEQ plates that each subset's genomic DNA was evenly split. PCR replicates from unsorted PBMC used roughly 300 ng DNA, and this amount was approximately 30,000 T cell genomes. Repertoires were generated with immunoSEQ multiplex PCR, while TCRdb's copy carries only in-frame clones and drops some. The sample yields about 460,000 clones, roughly 80% seen once. Overall study results and limits: Clonotype sharing among donors likely depends on sequencing depth.

Trimming took 2 bases from V and 7 from J; bases not matched to a gene: 6. Germline V gives CDR1 GTSNPN, CDR2 SVGIG (reference sequence). This CDR3 region has 13 residues. The receptor was derived from a woman in her thirties or forties in good health. Some clones in this sample may be carry-over from other donors' samples. The sample was PBMCs. V usage is TRBV30 and J usage is TRBJ1-2; 8 nucleotides align to TRBD1. The CDR3 sequence: CAWSKQGGSGYTF. The DNA of the CDR3 is TGTGCCTGGAGTAAACAGGGGGGAAGTGGCTACACCTTC.